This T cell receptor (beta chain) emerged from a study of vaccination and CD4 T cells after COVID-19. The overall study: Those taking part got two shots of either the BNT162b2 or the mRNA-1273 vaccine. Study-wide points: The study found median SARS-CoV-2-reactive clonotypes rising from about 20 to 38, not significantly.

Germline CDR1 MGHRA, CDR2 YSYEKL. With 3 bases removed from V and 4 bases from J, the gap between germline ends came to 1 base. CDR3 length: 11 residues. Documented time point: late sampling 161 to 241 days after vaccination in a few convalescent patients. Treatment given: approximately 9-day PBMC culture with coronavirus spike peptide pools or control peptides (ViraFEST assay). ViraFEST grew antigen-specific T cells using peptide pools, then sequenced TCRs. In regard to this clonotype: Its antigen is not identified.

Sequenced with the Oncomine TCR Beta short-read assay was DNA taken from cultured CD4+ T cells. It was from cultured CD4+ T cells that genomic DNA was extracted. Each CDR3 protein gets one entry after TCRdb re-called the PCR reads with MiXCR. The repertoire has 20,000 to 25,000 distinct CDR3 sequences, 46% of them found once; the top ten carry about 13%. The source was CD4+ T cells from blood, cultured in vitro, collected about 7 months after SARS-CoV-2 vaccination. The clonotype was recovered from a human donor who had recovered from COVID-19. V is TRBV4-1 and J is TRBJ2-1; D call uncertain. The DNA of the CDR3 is TGCGCCAGCAGCCATTACAATGAGCAGTTCTTC. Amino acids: CASSHYNEQFF.